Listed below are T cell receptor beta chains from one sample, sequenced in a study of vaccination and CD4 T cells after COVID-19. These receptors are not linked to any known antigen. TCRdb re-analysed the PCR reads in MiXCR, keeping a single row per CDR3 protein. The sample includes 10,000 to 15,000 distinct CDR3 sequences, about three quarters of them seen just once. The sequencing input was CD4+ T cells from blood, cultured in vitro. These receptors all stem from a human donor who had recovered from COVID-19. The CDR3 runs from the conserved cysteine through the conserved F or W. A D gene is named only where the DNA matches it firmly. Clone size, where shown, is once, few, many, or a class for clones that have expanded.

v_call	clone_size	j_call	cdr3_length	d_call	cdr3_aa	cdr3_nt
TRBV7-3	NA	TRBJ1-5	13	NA	CASSYQGDQPQHF	TGTGCCAGCAGCTATCAGGGCGATCAGCCCCAGCATTTT
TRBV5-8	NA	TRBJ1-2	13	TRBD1	CASSSRGPYGYTF	TGTGCCAGCAGCTCCAGGGGGCCATATGGCTACACCTTC
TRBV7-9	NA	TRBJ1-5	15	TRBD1	CASSPGQNSNQPQHF	TGTGCCAGCAGCCCGGGACAGAATAGCAATCAGCCCCAGCATTTT
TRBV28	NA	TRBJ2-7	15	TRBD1	CASSLSGQVSYEQYF	TGTGCCAGCAGTTTAAGCGGACAGGTGAGCTACGAGCAGTACTTC
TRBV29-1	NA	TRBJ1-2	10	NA	CSVRAGSYTF	TGCAGCGTTAGAGCAGGGAGCTACACCTTC
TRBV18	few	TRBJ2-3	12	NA	CASSPRTDTQYF	TGTGCCAGCTCACCAAGGACAGATACGCAGTATTTT
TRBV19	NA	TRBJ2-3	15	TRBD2	CASSRTSGRSDTQYF	TGTGCCAGTAGTAGGACTAGCGGGAGGTCGGATACGCAGTATTTT
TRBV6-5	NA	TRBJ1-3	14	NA	CASSSRGLLDTIYF	TGTGCCAGCAGTTCTAGGGGCCTCCTAGACACCATATATTTT
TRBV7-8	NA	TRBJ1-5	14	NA	CASSLHPSGRSQHF	TGTGCCAGCAGCTTACACCCCTCGGGACGGTCCCAGCATTTT
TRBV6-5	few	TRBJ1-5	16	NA	CASSSSPGGLNQPQHF	TGTGCCAGCAGTTCTTCCCCGGGAGGGCTAAATCAGCCCCAGCATTTT
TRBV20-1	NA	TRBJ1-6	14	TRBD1	CSAKDRAMGSPLHF	TGCAGTGCTAAGGACAGGGCGATGGGTTCACCCCTCCACTTT
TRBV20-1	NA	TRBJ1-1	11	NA	CSAARHTEAFF	TGCAGTGCTGCTAGGCACACTGAAGCTTTCTTT
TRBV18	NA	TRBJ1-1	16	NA	CASSPHLDRENTEAFF	TGTGCCAGCTCACCCCATCTAGATCGGGAGAACACTGAAGCTTTCTTT
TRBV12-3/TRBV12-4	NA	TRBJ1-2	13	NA	CASSLRANYGYTF	TGTGCCAGCAGTTTGAGGGCTAACTATGGCTACACCTTC
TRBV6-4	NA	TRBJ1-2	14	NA	CASSKSSTGDGYTF	TGTGCCAGCAGTAAGTCGTCAACCGGCGATGGCTACACCTTC
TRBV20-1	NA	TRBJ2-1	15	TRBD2	CSAERLAGVSDEQFF	TGCAGTGCTGAGCGACTAGCGGGAGTTAGCGATGAGCAGTTCTTC
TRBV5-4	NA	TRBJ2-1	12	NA	CASSFLREEQFF	TGTGCCAGCAGCTTTTTAAGGGAGGAGCAGTTCTTC
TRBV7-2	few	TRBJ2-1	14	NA	CASSWIRGGNEQFF	TGTGCCAGCAGCTGGATAAGAGGGGGAAATGAGCAGTTCTTC
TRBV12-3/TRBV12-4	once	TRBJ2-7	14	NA	CASSLRPQIYEQYF	TGTGCCAGCAGTTTAAGACCGCAAATCTACGAGCAGTACTTC
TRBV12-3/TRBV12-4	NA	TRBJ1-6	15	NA	CASSLAGVRNSPLHF	TGTGCCAGCAGTTTAGCAGGGGTGCGAAATTCACCCCTCCACTTT
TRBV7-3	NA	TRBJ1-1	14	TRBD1	CASSFTGVSTEAFF	TGTGCCAGCAGCTTCACAGGGGTTAGCACTGAAGCTTTCTTT
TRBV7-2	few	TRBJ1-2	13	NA	CASSTTANYGYTF	TGTGCCAGCAGCACGACAGCTAACTATGGCTACACCTTC
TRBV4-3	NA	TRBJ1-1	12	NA	CASSRGNTEAFF	TGCGCCAGCAGTCGCGGGAACACTGAAGCTTTCTTT
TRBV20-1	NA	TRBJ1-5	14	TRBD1	CSARAGGNNQPQHF	TGCAGTGCTAGAGCAGGGGGGAACAATCAGCCCCAGCATTTT
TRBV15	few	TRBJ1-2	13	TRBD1	CATSGQGGRGYTF	TGTGCCACCAGCGGACAGGGGGGTCGGGGCTACACCTTC
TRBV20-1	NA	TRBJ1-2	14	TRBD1	CSAWDSSSNYGYTF	TGCAGTGCCTGGGACAGCAGTTCTAACTATGGCTACACCTTC
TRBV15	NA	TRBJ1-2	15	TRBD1	CATSSGETGGFRYTF	TGTGCCACCAGCAGCGGCGAGACAGGGGGTTTTCGCTACACCTTC
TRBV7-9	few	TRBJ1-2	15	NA	CASSLVQGPVPGYTF	TGTGCCAGCAGCTTAGTTCAGGGTCCAGTTCCAGGCTACACCTTC
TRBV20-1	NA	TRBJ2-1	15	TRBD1	CSAREGTGAVNEQFF	TGCAGTGCTAGAGAAGGGACAGGGGCGGTGAATGAGCAGTTCTTC
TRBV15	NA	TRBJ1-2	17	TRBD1	CATSKNQQGARSYGYTF	TGTGCCACCAGCAAGAACCAACAGGGGGCGCGGTCGTATGGCTACACCTTC
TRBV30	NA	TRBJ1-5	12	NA	CAWSVVKGPQHF	TGTGCCTGGAGTGTAGTGAAGGGGCCCCAGCATTTT